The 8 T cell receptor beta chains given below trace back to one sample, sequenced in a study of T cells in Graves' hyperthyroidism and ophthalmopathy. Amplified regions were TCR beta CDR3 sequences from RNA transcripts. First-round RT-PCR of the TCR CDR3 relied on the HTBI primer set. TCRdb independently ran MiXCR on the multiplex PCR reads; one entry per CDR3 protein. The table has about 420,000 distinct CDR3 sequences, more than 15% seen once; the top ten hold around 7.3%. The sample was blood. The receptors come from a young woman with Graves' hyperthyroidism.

The CDR3, as DNA: TGTGCCGGGTCGACTGAGAACACCGGGGAGCTGTTTTTT. It encodes CAGSTENTGELFF. This rearrangement joins TRBV30 to TRBJ2-2; the D is unclear. Germline CDR1 and CDR2: GTSNPN and SVGIG (reference sequence). Trimming took 8 bases from V and 1 from J, leaving 11 bases between them. The CDR3 totals 13 residues.

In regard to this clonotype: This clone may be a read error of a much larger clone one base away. The CDR3 protein is CASSQGVHERYF. DNA of the CDR3: TGTGCCAGCAGCCAGGGGGTCCACGAGCGGTACTTC. The chain uses TRBV5-5 and TRBJ2-7, with TRBD1 identical over 7 bases. Germline V lookup: CDR1 SGHKS, CDR2 YYEKEE (reference sequence). The CDR3 extends over 12 amino acids.

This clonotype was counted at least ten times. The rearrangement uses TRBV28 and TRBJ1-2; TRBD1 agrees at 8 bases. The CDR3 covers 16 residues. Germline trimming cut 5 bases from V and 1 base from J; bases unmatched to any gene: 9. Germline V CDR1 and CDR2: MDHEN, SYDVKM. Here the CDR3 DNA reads TGTGCCAGCAGTGAAACAGGGGGACTTCTTAACTATGGCTACACCTTC. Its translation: CASSETGGLLNYGYTF.

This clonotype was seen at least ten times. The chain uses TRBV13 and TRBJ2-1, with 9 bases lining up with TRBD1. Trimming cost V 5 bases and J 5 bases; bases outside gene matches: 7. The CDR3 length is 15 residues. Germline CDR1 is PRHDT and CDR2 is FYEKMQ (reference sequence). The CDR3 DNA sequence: TGTGCCAGCAGCCAGGGACAGGGCGTCAACAATGAGCAGTTCTTC. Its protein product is CASSQGQGVNNEQFF.

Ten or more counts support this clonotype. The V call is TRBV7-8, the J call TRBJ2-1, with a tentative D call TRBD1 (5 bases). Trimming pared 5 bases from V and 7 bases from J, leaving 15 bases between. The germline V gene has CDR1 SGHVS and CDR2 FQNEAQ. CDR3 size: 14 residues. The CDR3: CASSRTGALNEQFF. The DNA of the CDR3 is TGTGCCAGCAGCCGCACAGGTGCACTAAATGAGCAGTTCTTC. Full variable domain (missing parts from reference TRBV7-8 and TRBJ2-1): GAGVSQSPRYKVAKRGQDVALRCDPISGHVSLFWYQQALGQGPEFLTYFQNEAQLDKSGLPSDRFFAERPEGSVSTLKIQRTQQEDSAVYLCASSRTGALNEQFFGPGTRLTVL.

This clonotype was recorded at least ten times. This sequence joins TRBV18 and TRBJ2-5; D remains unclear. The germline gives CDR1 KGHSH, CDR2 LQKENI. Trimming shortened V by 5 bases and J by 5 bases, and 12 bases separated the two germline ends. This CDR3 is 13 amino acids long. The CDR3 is CASSVHLGETQYF. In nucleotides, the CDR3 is TGTGCCAGCTCAGTACACCTTGGGGAGACCCAGTACTTC.

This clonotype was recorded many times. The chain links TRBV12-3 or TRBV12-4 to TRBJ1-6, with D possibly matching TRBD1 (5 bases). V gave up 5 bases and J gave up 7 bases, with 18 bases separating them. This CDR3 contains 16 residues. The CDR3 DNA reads TGTGCCAGCAGTCCACGACTTTTTGGGGCGAATTCACCCCTCCACTTT. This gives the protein CASSPRLFGANSPLHF.

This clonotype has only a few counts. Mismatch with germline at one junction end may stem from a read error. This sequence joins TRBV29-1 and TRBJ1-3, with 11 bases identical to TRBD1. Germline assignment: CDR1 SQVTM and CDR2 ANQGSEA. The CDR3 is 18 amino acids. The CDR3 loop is CSVWGSGTGGSSRNTIYF. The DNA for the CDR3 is TGCAGCGTTTGGGGTTCCGGGACAGGGGGAAGCTCTAGAAACACCATATATTTT.